The clone carrying this T cell receptor (beta chain) appeared a few times. This specimen belongs to a study of beta chain features in type 1 diabetes. Germline V lookup: CDR1 PRHDT, CDR2 FYEKMQ (reference sequence). Germline trimming cut 3 bases from V and 5 bases from J; bases unmatched to any gene: 4. The CDR3 contains 14 residues. cDNA synthesis used the whole RNA isolate, giving expressed TCRB sequences. Libraries were prepared by immunoSEQ multiplex PCR; TCRdb keeps only in-frame clonotypes and omits some of them. The sample holds a few hundred thousand clones, 25% to 35% seen once. The chain has TRBV13 and TRBJ2-5, with 9 bases fitting TRBD2. The receptor was isolated from a man aged 25-40 years in good health. Material for sequencing was central memory CD4+ T cells from blood. CDR3 in amino acids: CASSLGTSKETQYF. CDR3 DNA: TGTGCCAGCAGCTTGGGGACTAGCAAGGAGACCCAGTACTTC.